A single T cell receptor (beta chain) is shown here with its context. This clone showed up just a few times. What this receptor recognizes is not known. Base qualities are not provided; no much larger clone lies one nucleotide away. These data come from a study of cytomegalovirus exposure and HLA in healthy donors (dated by TCRdb to 2016 to 2017). Describing the broader study: An earlier analysis of some 600 of the donors reported approximately 280 Gb of sequence data and roughly 120 million unique TCR beta sequences obtained from some 170 million T cells. Among some 400 genotyped donors of the cohort, an average of around 250,000 unique TCR beta nucleotide sequences was sequenced per donor, of which approximately 19% were non-productive. To decide whether each TCR beta V gene segment behaved as functional or pseudogenic, an earlier analysis of 587 of the donors relied on high-throughput TCR beta sequencing. The study aimed to test whether cataloging public T cell receptors could reveal signatures of past pathogen exposure. Every repertoire in the discovery cohort had been generated on one and the same sequencing platform. An early release covering 550 to 650 HLA-typed donors comprised roughly 300 gigabases of sequencing data and around 85 million unique TCR sequences. Roughly 5 DR-DQ haplotypes were treated as single units for association and clustering because of strong linkage in the cohort. A separate validation cohort of about 110 different subjects was used in addition to the roughly 700-subject first cohort. In a later genetic analysis, genome-wide SNP genotypes for about three fifths of the 666 donors were used, and that subset was treated as a discovery cohort. In the later analysis, no new phenotypic data were used to find candidate immune exposures; instead, reliance was placed on TCR beta sequences and their occurrence across donors. Alongside the repertoire data, information on donor age, sex, ethnicity and CMV serostatus was compiled. To predict cytomegalovirus infection status, the study brought together high-throughput TCR immunosequencing, statistical association of individual TCRs with disease status, and machine learning. HLA typing included class I and class II loci at four-digit resolution. Among the roughly 400 genotyped donors, approximately 81% belonged to the genetic ancestry cluster associated with self-reported Caucasian donors. The number of donors typed differed by locus, with about 629-630 for A, B, C, DRB1 and DQB1, approximately 500 for DQA1, over 600 for DPA1, and 450 to 480 for DPB1. A later analysis re-analyzed previously published TCR beta repertoires from 500 to 700 donors and added high-resolution HLA genotyping to study TCR occurrence patterns. The study profiled the T cell repertoires of fewer than 850 subjects by immunosequencing and related them to cytomegalovirus serostatus. Summary of the overall study and its limitations: Because the 87-base-pair reads could not distinguish some IMGT-functional V segments, including TRBV6-2 and TRBV6-3, those segments were excluded. In a later analysis, some 18,000 TCR beta sequences were associated with specific HLA alleles at a false discovery rate of 0.05. When HLA alleles, especially DR and DQ, strongly co-occurred, attributing TCR associations to individual alleles was difficult. Cytomegalovirus status was reported to be diagnosed by the classifier with high specificity and sensitivity in both the original and validation cohorts. Because HLA typing was missing for some donors at each locus, association tests included only the typed subset. A cluster of highly shared sequence variants was judged likely to represent a technical artifact of the sequencing pipeline. The earlier analysis of some 540 of the donors excluded seventeen rarely observed V segments, including chromosome 9 orphons, because counts were too low. In a later analysis, TCR association rates were found to vary across HLA loci, with the most associated TCRs seen for DRB1 alleles and the fewest for HLA-C alleles. The authors suggested that the approach could potentially be extended to other disease states and immunological phenotypes. A total of about 180 TCR beta chains were listed by the study as associated with cytomegalovirus. Sequencing depth was assumed to be roughly uniform across donors in the presence/absence analyses, though that assumption may not hold. In this cohort, only TCR beta chains were sequenced, and detectable features were limited by the absence of alpha or paired-chain data. In a later analysis, several top co-occurrence clusters were reported to appear linked to parvovirus B19, influenza, CMV and Epstein-Barr virus. Across donors, most TCR sequences were observed very rarely, whereas some public TCRs were present in many individuals. In a later genetic analysis, fewer N-insertions in productive TCRs were reported among donors in an Asian-associated ancestry cluster than the roughly 700-donor mean. Most CMV-associated TCR beta chains appeared to be HLA-restricted in a later analysis, and the HLA associations seemed to be driven largely by CMV exposure. Compared with equally common non-associated chains, HLA-associated TCR beta chains in a later analysis were more clonally expanded and had lower generation probabilities. CMV serostatus was the only immune exposure information available for the cohort. A further reported finding was that TCR beta sequences accurately predicted the HLA-A and HLA-B alleles for most subjects in the first cohort. V-gene and J-gene trimming of TCR beta chains was associated with a missense DCLRE1C variant in a later genetic analysis, and the association was replicated in an independent cohort. In vitro tests confirmed that a few of the cytomegalovirus-associated TCR beta chains recognize cytomegalovirus antigens. Linkage disequilibrium might explain the correlated functional status among segregating V segments, but an unknown experimental factor could not be ruled out. Broadly in line with IMGT annotations, most TCR beta V segments showed up in productive rearrangements about 87% or about 30% of the time in an earlier analysis of several hundred of the donors.

The cohort was made up of 666 healthy bone marrow donors. At the time of sampling, every cohort member was nominally healthy, though immune exposures that went unrecorded were likely present. The donor tested CMV seronegative, placing the donor among the 350 to 400 seronegative members of the cohort. A peripheral blood sample was provided by each donor, and peripheral blood mononuclear cells were used for TCR beta sequencing. The Qiagen DNeasy Blood Extraction Kit was used to extract genomic DNA from the blood cell samples. The library was obtained by the immunoSEQ multiplex PCR assay. A mixture of 60 forward primers for TCR Vbeta segments and 13 reverse primers for TCR Jbeta segments was used in the multiplex PCR. A multiplex PCR assay on genomic DNA amplified the CDR3 region of rearranged TCR beta genes. The Illumina HiSeq System was used to sequence the amplified TCR beta libraries as 87-base-pair reads. The published analysis was carried out like this. In a later analysis, some 80 million unique TCR beta chains were counted across the 650 to 750 repertoires, and roughly 11 million of these chains were shared by at least two donors. A nearest-neighbor algorithm error-corrected the raw reads and collapsed the reads into unique sequences, merging closely related sequences to remove PCR and sequencing errors. CDR3 sequences were aligned to IMGT reference sequences to assign V, D and J gene segments. For a sequence to be retained, at least a six-nucleotide match to both a V gene segment and a J gene segment was required. A rearrangement was called productive if the CDR3 had no stop codons and remained in frame with V and J, and every other rearrangement was called non-productive. CDR3 was defined according to IMGT convention as the region running from the second conserved V-encoded cysteine to the conserved J-encoded phenylalanine. Sequences without an unambiguous match to a single V gene segment were excluded from the earlier analysis of about 630 of the donors. An earlier analysis of 587 of the donors called V segments functional above 56.7% productive rearrangements and segregating when the between-donor standard deviation exceeded 5%. To diagnose cytomegalovirus status from the catalog of TCR beta chain sequences, a statistical classification framework was built. In a later analysis, V and J genes were assigned by comparing TCR nucleotide sequences against IMGT/GENE-DB human TR gene sequences. Using the TCRdist pipeline, a later analysis assigned CDR3 sequences along with most-parsimonious VDJ recombination scenarios. A later analysis defined each TCR beta chain by its CDR3 amino acid sequence plus V-gene family, and excluded reads lacking a unique V-gene family. As a way to deal with suspected cross-contamination and a sequencing artifact, a later analysis dropped 640 or so nucleotide sequences that were highly shared and had low generation probability. A later analysis calculated a clonal expansion index for each public chain from normalized within-repertoire ranks of inferred template counts. In a later analysis, generation probabilities were computed with a VDJ recombination model fitted to out-of-frame rearrangements, and the resulting probabilities were checked against IGoR. In a later analysis, hypergeometric tests were used to score TCR-TCR, TCR-HLA and TCR-CMV co-occurrence, with a repertoire-size bias correction applied to TCR pairs. A later analysis estimated false discovery rates by permuting HLA or CMV assignments 20 times. A later analysis grouped co-occurring TCRs with DBSCAN, adding TCRdist sequence similarity when clustering within HLA-allele-positive subsets. Repertoires with fewer than 30,000 or more than 120,000 public chains were left out of co-occurrence clustering, as were a handful of repertoires with anomalous nucleotide sharing. TCRdb limited this immuneACCESS table to in-frame rearrangements with V and J called. A share of clones is missing; checked studies link under half to unresolved V genes, and the rest is unexplained. V and J calls and clone size come straight from that table; D and trimming were deduced from the DNA. This sample comprises 150,000 to 170,000 clones, roughly 80% of them detected only once. The top ten clonotypes cover 4% to 4.5% of the sample.

V is shortened by 0 bases, J by 9 bases, and the region joining them spans 20 bases. Counted from cysteine to phenylalanine, this CDR3 has 16 amino acids. The retained sequence is limited to the CDR3, 48 bases, with the frame set at the first base. Per the germline V gene, SGHDT is the CDR1 and YYEEEE is the CDR2. This chain is built from TRBV5-6 and TRBJ2-3; the D gene is perhaps TRBD1, on 6 matching bases. Sequences were obtained from PBMCs. This TCR derives from a woman in her 40s in good health and CMV-seronegative. The sequenced DNA: TGTGCCAGCAGCTTGGAATTGTGGGGGCCAGTCCCCACGCAGTATTTT. It translates as CASSLELWGPVPTQYF.